This T cell receptor beta chain stems from a study of T cell changes during pregnancy in multiple sclerosis. The table lists this clone with a count of one. Clones were read by immunoSEQ multiplex PCR, and TCRdb kept only the in-frame ones, dropping some. Of 75,000 to 100,000 clones in the sample, around 90% were seen once. Germline CDR1 is SGHDN and CDR2 is FVKESK. V lost 0 bases to trimming and J lost 10 bases; unmatched junction nucleotides: 10. The CDR3 length is 16 residues. The specimen comprised peripheral blood, sampled after pregnancy. This sequence was found in a female donor in good health, enrolled as a control in a pregnancy study. The rearrangement uses TRBV14 and TRBJ2-1; 9 positions agree with TRBD2. The DNA for the CDR3 is TGTGCCAGCAGCCAAGACCTACCGCGTGCGGGAGGGGAGCAGTTCTTC. Translating gives CASSQDLPRAGGEQFF. Variable domain in full (rest from reference TRBV14 and TRBJ2-1): EAGVTQFPSHSVIEKGQTVTLRCDPISGHDNLYWYRRVMGKEIKFLLHFVKESKQDESGMPNNRFLAERTGGTYSTLKVQPAELEDSGVYFCASSQDLPRAGGEQFFGPGTRLTVL.